The rows below give T cell receptor beta chains drawn from one sample of a study of shared clonotypes between healthy human individuals. Assay: immunoSEQ multiplex PCR; the TCRdb copy retains only in-frame clones and omits some. This sample has under 600,000 clones, with about 96% found just once. Sequences were obtained from naive CD4+ T cells sorted from blood. The receptors come from a woman in her twenties or thirties in good health. Each CDR3 is given with its conserved first and last residue. Each record gives: J gene, clone size, D gene, V gene, CDR3 protein, CDR3 DNA. D genes are given only for firm matches. Where a row states a size, it is once, few, many or the class of an expanded clone; other rows omit it.

j_gene: TRBJ2-3
abundance: once
d_gene: .
v_gene: TRBV6-5
CDR3aa: CASSYSSSDTQYF
CDR3nt: TGTGCCAGCAGTTACTCTAGTTCAGATACGCAGTATTTT

j_gene: TRBJ2-7
abundance: .
d_gene: TRBD2
v_gene: TRBV10-3
CDR3aa: CAISPLAGITYEQYF
CDR3nt: TGTGCCATCAGCCCACTAGCGGGCATCACCTACGAGCAGTACTTC

j_gene: TRBJ2-5
abundance: .
d_gene: .
v_gene: TRBV6-6
CDR3aa: CASSGLQKETQYF
CDR3nt: TGTGCCAGCAGTGGACTTCAGAAAGAGACCCAGTACTTC

j_gene: TRBJ2-5
abundance: .
d_gene: .
v_gene: TRBV5-6
CDR3aa: CASSLLTETQYF
CDR3nt: TGTGCCAGCAGCTTGTTGACGGAGACCCAGTACTTC

j_gene: TRBJ1-5
abundance: .
d_gene: TRBD1
v_gene: TRBV19
CDR3aa: CASRRQGWENQPQHF
CDR3nt: TGTGCCAGTAGAAGACAGGGTTGGGAAAATCAGCCCCAGCATTTT

j_gene: TRBJ2-1
abundance: .
d_gene: TRBD1
v_gene: TRBV6-6
CDR3aa: CASREDRVEYNEQFF
CDR3nt: TGTGCCAGCAGGGAGGACAGGGTAGAATACAATGAGCAGTTCTTC

j_gene: TRBJ2-5
abundance: .
d_gene: TRBD2
v_gene: TRBV30
CDR3aa: CAWSGSGSQETQYF
CDR3nt: TGTGCCTGGAGTGGTAGCGGGAGTCAGGAGACCCAGTACTTC

j_gene: TRBJ1-2
abundance: .
d_gene: .
v_gene: TRBV5-6
CDR3aa: CASSWVSRDRNTGYTF
CDR3nt: TGTGCCAGCAGCTGGGTTTCTCGGGACCGCAACACAGGTTACACCTTC

j_gene: TRBJ2-3
abundance: .
d_gene: .
v_gene: TRBV29-1
CDR3aa: CSVVGPIRSTDTQYF
CDR3nt: TGCAGCGTCGTTGGCCCGATTAGGAGCACAGATACGCAGTATTTT

j_gene: TRBJ2-3
abundance: .
d_gene: .
v_gene: TRBV18
CDR3aa: CASSPNADTDTQYF
CDR3nt: TGTGCCAGCTCACCAAACGCCGACACAGATACGCAGTATTTT

j_gene: TRBJ1-1
abundance: .
d_gene: .
v_gene: TRBV6-4
CDR3aa: CASSRQVDTEAFF
CDR3nt: TGTGCCAGCAGCCGACAGGTTGACACTGAAGCTTTCTTT

j_gene: TRBJ2-1
abundance: .
d_gene: .
v_gene: TRBV11-3
CDR3aa: CASSSRGQGRNEQFF
CDR3nt: TGTGCCAGCAGCTCGAGGGGGCAGGGGAGGAATGAGCAGTTCTTC

j_gene: TRBJ1-4
abundance: .
d_gene: TRBD1
v_gene: TRBV19
CDR3aa: CASSRDRGNEKLFF
CDR3nt: TGTGCCAGTAGCAGAGACAGGGGGAATGAAAAACTGTTTTTT

j_gene: TRBJ2-5
abundance: .
d_gene: TRBD1
v_gene: TRBV5-4
CDR3aa: CASSGTEETQYF
CDR3nt: TGTGCCAGCTCCGGGACAGAAGAGACCCAGTACTTC

j_gene: TRBJ2-5
abundance: .
d_gene: TRBD1
v_gene: TRBV2
CDR3aa: CASRTTGVETQYF
CDR3nt: TGTGCCAGCCGCACGACAGGGGTAGAGACCCAGTACTTC

j_gene: TRBJ2-2
abundance: .
d_gene: .
v_gene: TRBV11-3
CDR3aa: CASSLMNTGELFF
CDR3nt: TGTGCCAGCAGCTTGATGAACACCGGGGAGCTGTTTTTT

j_gene: TRBJ1-5
abundance: .
d_gene: .
v_gene: TRBV27
CDR3aa: CASSSGYRRGQPQHF
CDR3nt: TGTGCCAGCAGTTCGGGGTATAGAAGAGGGCAGCCCCAGCATTTT

j_gene: TRBJ1-5
abundance: .
d_gene: TRBD1
v_gene: TRBV28
CDR3aa: CASSPAPGQGPDQPQHF
CDR3nt: TGTGCCAGCAGTCCCGCCCCGGGACAGGGGCCGGATCAGCCCCAGCATTTT

j_gene: TRBJ2-7
abundance: .
d_gene: TRBD1
v_gene: TRBV5-1
CDR3aa: CASSASGTAYYEQYF
CDR3nt: TGCGCCAGCAGCGCCTCCGGGACAGCGTACTACGAGCAGTACTTC

j_gene: TRBJ1-5
abundance: .
d_gene: TRBD1
v_gene: TRBV7-8
CDR3aa: CASSRDRGGQPQHF
CDR3nt: TGTGCCAGCAGCCGGGACAGGGGTGGTCAGCCCCAGCATTTT

j_gene: TRBJ2-7
abundance: .
d_gene: .
v_gene: TRBV2
CDR3aa: CASWGSSYEQYF
CDR3nt: TGTGCCAGCTGGGGTAGCTCCTACGAGCAGTACTTC

j_gene: TRBJ2-5
abundance: .
d_gene: .
v_gene: TRBV2
CDR3aa: CASRVSAETTQYF
CDR3nt: TGTGCCAGCAGAGTGTCGGCGGAGACGACCCAGTACTTC

j_gene: TRBJ2-7
abundance: .
d_gene: .
v_gene: TRBV28
CDR3aa: CASSSLQGAYEQYF
CDR3nt: TGTGCCAGCAGTTCCTTGCAGGGAGCCTACGAGCAGTACTTC

j_gene: TRBJ2-6
abundance: .
d_gene: .
v_gene: TRBV28
CDR3aa: CASSRGGANVLTF
CDR3nt: TGTGCCAGCAGCCGGGGAGGGGCCAACGTCCTGACTTTC

j_gene: TRBJ2-3
abundance: .
d_gene: .
v_gene: TRBV5-1
CDR3aa: CASSFRDIWTDTQYF
CDR3nt: TGCGCCAGCAGCTTCCGGGACATATGGACAGATACGCAGTATTTT

j_gene: TRBJ2-4
abundance: .
d_gene: .
v_gene: TRBV19
CDR3aa: CASSMTEVGNIQYF
CDR3nt: TGTGCCAGTAGTATGACCGAAGTTGGAAACATTCAGTACTTC

j_gene: TRBJ1-5
abundance: once
d_gene: .
v_gene: TRBV5-1
CDR3aa: CASSSGPNQPQHF
CDR3nt: TGCGCCAGCAGCTCCGGACCAAATCAGCCCCAGCATTTT

j_gene: TRBJ1-5
abundance: .
d_gene: .
v_gene: TRBV28
CDR3aa: CASSLGQPNQPQHF
CDR3nt: TGTGCCAGCAGTTTAGGACAGCCCAATCAGCCCCAGCATTTT

j_gene: TRBJ1-1
abundance: .
d_gene: .
v_gene: TRBV7-9
CDR3aa: CASSVGTENTEAFF
CDR3nt: TGTGCCAGCAGCGTAGGGACGGAGAACACTGAAGCTTTCTTT

j_gene: TRBJ2-7
abundance: .
d_gene: TRBD2
v_gene: TRBV5-1
CDR3aa: CASNRGVSYEQYF
CDR3nt: TGCGCCAGCAACCGGGGGGTTTCCTACGAGCAGTACTTC

j_gene: TRBJ1-2
abundance: .
d_gene: .
v_gene: TRBV6-6
CDR3aa: CASSPRDGGLYGYTF
CDR3nt: TGTGCCAGCAGCCCTAGGGACGGCGGCTTATATGGCTACACCTTC

j_gene: TRBJ2-2
abundance: .
d_gene: TRBD2
v_gene: TRBV27
CDR3aa: CASSLQGLASITGELFF
CDR3nt: TGTGCCAGCAGTTTACAGGGACTAGCGAGTATTACCGGGGAGCTGTTTTTT

j_gene: TRBJ1-1
abundance: .
d_gene: .
v_gene: TRBV20-1
CDR3aa: CSASAREAFF
CDR3nt: TGCAGTGCTAGCGCCAGGGAAGCTTTCTTT

j_gene: TRBJ2-5
abundance: .
d_gene: .
v_gene: TRBV5-1
CDR3aa: CASSLLADQETQYF
CDR3nt: TGCGCCAGCAGCCTGTTGGCAGATCAAGAGACCCAGTACTTC

j_gene: TRBJ2-2
abundance: .
d_gene: TRBD1
v_gene: TRBV28
CDR3aa: CASSLFKGTGWAGELFF
CDR3nt: TGTGCCAGCAGTTTATTTAAAGGGACAGGGTGGGCCGGGGAGCTGTTTTTT

j_gene: TRBJ1-4
abundance: .
d_gene: TRBD1
v_gene: TRBV2
CDR3aa: CASRDRGLPNEKLFF
CDR3nt: TGTGCCAGCAGGGACAGGGGGCTGCCTAATGAAAAACTGTTTTTT

j_gene: TRBJ1-5
abundance: .
d_gene: .
v_gene: TRBV19
CDR3aa: CALIPEEKNQPQHF
CDR3nt: TGTGCTCTAATCCCGGAGGAGAAAAATCAGCCCCAGCATTTT

j_gene: TRBJ2-1
abundance: .
d_gene: .
v_gene: TRBV19
CDR3aa: CASSIISYNEQFF
CDR3nt: TGTGCCAGTAGTATTATCTCCTACAATGAGCAGTTCTTC

j_gene: TRBJ2-7
abundance: .
d_gene: .
v_gene: TRBV28
CDR3aa: CASSPPGEASYEQYF
CDR3nt: TGTGCCAGCAGTCCCCCCGGGGAGGCCTCCTACGAGCAGTACTTC

j_gene: TRBJ1-2
abundance: .
d_gene: TRBD1
v_gene: TRBV7-9
CDR3aa: CASSSPRGGQTPRGYGYTF
CDR3nt: TGTGCCAGCAGCTCACCGAGGGGGGGACAGACTCCCCGCGGGTATGGCTACACCTTC

j_gene: TRBJ2-7
abundance: .
d_gene: .
v_gene: TRBV28
CDR3aa: CASNKWTAGLSYEQYF
CDR3nt: TGTGCCAGCAACAAATGGACGGCAGGGCTATCCTACGAGCAGTACTTC

j_gene: TRBJ2-7
abundance: .
d_gene: TRBD1
v_gene: TRBV28
CDR3aa: CASRATGTSSYEQYF
CDR3nt: TGTGCCAGCAGAGCGACAGGGACAAGCTCCTACGAGCAGTACTTC

j_gene: TRBJ1-2
abundance: once
d_gene: .
v_gene: TRBV4-1
CDR3aa: CASSLRTQGLPRLDGYTF
CDR3nt: TGCGCCAGCAGCCTCAGAACCCAGGGACTTCCAAGGTTGGATGGCTACACCTTC

j_gene: TRBJ2-3
abundance: .
d_gene: TRBD1
v_gene: TRBV19
CDR3aa: CASSNRQGRTDTQYF
CDR3nt: TGTGCCAGTAGTAACAGACAGGGGCGCACAGATACGCAGTATTTT

j_gene: TRBJ1-2
abundance: .
d_gene: .
v_gene: TRBV10-3
CDR3aa: CAIADSRANYGYTF
CDR3nt: TGTGCCATCGCGGACAGCCGAGCTAACTATGGCTACACCTTC

j_gene: TRBJ2-5
abundance: .
d_gene: .
v_gene: TRBV6-5
CDR3aa: CASSYGVRGETQYF
CDR3nt: TGTGCCAGCAGTTACGGGGTACGCGGGGAGACCCAGTACTTC

j_gene: TRBJ1-2
abundance: .
d_gene: .
v_gene: TRBV9
CDR3aa: CASSVVSGAVGGYTF
CDR3nt: TGTGCCAGCAGCGTAGTCTCGGGGGCCGTAGGTGGCTACACCTTC

j_gene: TRBJ1-2
abundance: .
d_gene: .
v_gene: TRBV6-1
CDR3aa: CASSNIWVYGYTF
CDR3nt: TGTGCCAGCAGTAATATTTGGGTATATGGCTACACCTTC

j_gene: TRBJ2-7
abundance: .
d_gene: TRBD2
v_gene: TRBV28
CDR3aa: CASSSKGLAGKYEQYF
CDR3nt: TGTGCCAGCAGTTCCAAGGGACTAGCGGGAAAATACGAGCAGTACTTC

j_gene: TRBJ2-7
abundance: .
d_gene: .
v_gene: TRBV10-3
CDR3aa: CAISENSVYEQYF
CDR3nt: TGTGCCATCAGTGAGAATTCGGTCTACGAGCAGTACTTC